The present T cell receptor (beta chain) was sequenced within a study of type 1 and type 2 diabetes patients. About the research overall: Magnetic bead positive selection isolated CD4+ or CD8+ T cells from PBMCs.

There are a few counts of this clonotype. The germline V gene has CDR1 SNHLY and CDR2 FYNNEI. Trimming removed 6 bases from V and 0 bases from J, with 9 bases in between. The CDR3 has 15 amino acids. Donors had no other autoimmune disease or infection in four weeks. Amplification started from genomic DNA. Amplification of the beta chain CDR3 used 30 forward and 13 reverse multiplex primers. TCRdb itself ran the multiplex PCR reads through MiXCR, one entry per CDR3 protein. The data show 250,000 or so distinct CDR3 sequences, over 45% seen once. The sample comprised peripheral blood mononuclear cells (PBMCs). This sequence originates from a man younger than 35 with type 2 diabetes. The chain links TRBV2 to TRBJ1-6, with no clear D. CDR3 residues: CASRVTSSYNSPLHF. The DNA of the CDR3 is TGTGCCAGCAGGGTAACGAGCTCCTATAATTCACCCCTCCACTTT.